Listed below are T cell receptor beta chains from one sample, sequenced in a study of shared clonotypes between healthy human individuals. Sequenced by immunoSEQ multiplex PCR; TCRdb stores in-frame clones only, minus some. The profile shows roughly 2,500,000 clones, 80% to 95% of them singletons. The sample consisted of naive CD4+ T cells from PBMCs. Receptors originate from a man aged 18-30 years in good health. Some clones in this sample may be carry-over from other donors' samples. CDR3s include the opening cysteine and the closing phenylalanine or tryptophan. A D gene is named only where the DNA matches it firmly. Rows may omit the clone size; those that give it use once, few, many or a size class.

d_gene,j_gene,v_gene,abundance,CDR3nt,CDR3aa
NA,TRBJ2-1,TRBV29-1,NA,TGCAGCGCCGAGACTCCCCGAGCAGGTCAGTTCTTC,CSAETPRAGQFF
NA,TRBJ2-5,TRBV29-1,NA,TGCAGCGTTCTTGGATCGCCGGAGACCCAGTACTTC,CSVLGSPETQYF
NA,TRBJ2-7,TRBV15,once,TGTGCCACCAGCAGACAGGGTAGAATCTACGAGCAGTACTTC,CATSRQGRIYEQYF
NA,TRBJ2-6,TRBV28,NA,TGTGCCAGCAGCCCTCTCCGAGACAGATCCTCTGGGGCCAACGTCCTGACTTTC,CASSPLRDRSSGANVLTF
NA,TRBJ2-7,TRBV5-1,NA,TGCGCCAGCAGCTCGGACAGCTTAGGGCCCTACGAGCAGTACTTC,CASSSDSLGPYEQYF
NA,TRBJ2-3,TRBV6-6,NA,TGTGCCAGCAGTTTAGCGGCATCGATCACAGATACGCAGTATTTT,CASSLAASITDTQYF
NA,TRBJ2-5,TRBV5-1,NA,TGCGCCAGCAGCTTGTCGGGGGGCGCGGGGGAGACCCAGTACTTC,CASSLSGGAGETQYF
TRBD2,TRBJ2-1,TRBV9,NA,TGTGCCAGCAGCGTTAGGGGACTAGCGTCTGAGCAGTTCTTC,CASSVRGLASEQFF
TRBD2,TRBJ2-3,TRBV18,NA,TGTGCCAGCTCAGTAGCGGGAGCGGTTGGCACAGATACGCAGTATTTT,CASSVAGAVGTDTQYF
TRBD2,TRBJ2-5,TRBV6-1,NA,TGTGCCACCGCGAGCGGGAGTGGAGTGACCCAGTACTTC,CATASGSGVTQYF
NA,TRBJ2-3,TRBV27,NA,TGTGCCAGCAGTTTATCCGGACGGTACAACACAGATACGCAGTATTTT,CASSLSGRYNTDTQYF
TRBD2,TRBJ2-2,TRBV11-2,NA,TGTGCCAGCAGCCGGGGGACTAGCGTCACCGGGGAGCTGTTTTTT,CASSRGTSVTGELFF
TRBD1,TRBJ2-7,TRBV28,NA,TGTGCCAGCAACTCAATGGGGGGGACAGGGGGCCGGGAGCAGTACTTC,CASNSMGGTGGREQYF
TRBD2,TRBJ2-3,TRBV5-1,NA,TGCGCCAGCGGGCCGCGGGGGGTAGCGGGAGATACGCAGTATTTT,CASGPRGVAGDTQYF
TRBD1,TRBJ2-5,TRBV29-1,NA,TGCAGCGTTGGGGGATCCGGGACAGGTGGCTCGGCCCAGTACTTC,CSVGGSGTGGSAQYF
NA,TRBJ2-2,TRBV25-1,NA,TGTGCCAGCAGTGGCGGGCCGACCGGGGAGCTGTTTTTT,CASSGGPTGELFF
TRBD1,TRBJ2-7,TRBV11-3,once,TGTGCCAGCAGCATCAGACAGGGCTACGAGCAGTACTTC,CASSIRQGYEQYF
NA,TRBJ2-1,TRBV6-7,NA,TGTGCCAGCAGTTACGGGCGTAGTCCCGTCAATGAGCAGTTCTTC,CASSYGRSPVNEQFF
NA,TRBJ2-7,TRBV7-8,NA,TGTGCCAGCAGCTTCAACCTAGGGACCCCTATCTACGAGCAGTACTTC,CASSFNLGTPIYEQYF
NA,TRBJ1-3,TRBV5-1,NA,TGCGCCAGCAGCTTAGGGTCCGCTACAGGGCGCTCTGGAAACACCATATATTTT,CASSLGSATGRSGNTIYF
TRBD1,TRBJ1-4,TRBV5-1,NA,TGCGCCAGCAGCCCGACAGGGGGCTATAGTAATGAAAAACTGTTTTTT,CASSPTGGYSNEKLFF
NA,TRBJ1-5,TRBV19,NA,TGTGCCAGTAGTATTTCGGGCGCGGGGCCGGGCCGCCGAAATCAGCCCCAGCATTTT,CASSISGAGPGRRNQPQHF
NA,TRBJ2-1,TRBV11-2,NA,TGTGCCAGCAGGCGTCCCGCTACAGCCGCTAATGAGCAGTTCTTC,CASRRPATAANEQFF
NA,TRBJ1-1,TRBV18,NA,TGTGCCAGCTCCTATGCGGGGCTTACTGAAGCTTTCTTT,CASSYAGLTEAFF
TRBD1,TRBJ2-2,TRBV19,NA,TGTGCCAGTAGTCCGATCCGGGACAGCGGGGAGCTGTTTTTT,CASSPIRDSGELFF
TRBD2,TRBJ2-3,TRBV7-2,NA,TGTGCCAGCAGCTTAGTGGGACTAAGCACAGATACGCAGTATTTT,CASSLVGLSTDTQYF
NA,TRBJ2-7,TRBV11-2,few,TGTGCCAGCAGCAGCACCCCGGACAGCTACGAGCAGTACTTC,CASSSTPDSYEQYF
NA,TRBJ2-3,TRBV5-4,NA,TGTGCCAGCACGAATACCCTAGGTGGGGCAGATACGCAGTATTTT,CASTNTLGGADTQYF
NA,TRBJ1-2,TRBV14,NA,TGTGCCAGCAGCCAAGGGGGCCGCAGTGGCTACACCTTC,CASSQGGRSGYTF
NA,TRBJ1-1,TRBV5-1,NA,TGCGCCAGCAGCCGGGGGGCCGGGGGCCCTGAAGCTTTCTTT,CASSRGAGGPEAFF
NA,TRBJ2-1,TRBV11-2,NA,TGTGCCAGCAGCGCACAGGGTTATGAGCAGTTCTTC,CASSAQGYEQFF
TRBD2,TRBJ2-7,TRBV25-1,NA,TGTGCCAGCACCTTAGCGGGAGGGCCCTACGAGCAGTACTTC,CASTLAGGPYEQYF
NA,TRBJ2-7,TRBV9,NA,TGTGCCAGCAGCCAGACACTTGACGTAATAAAGTGGTGGTGGGACTTC,CASSQTLDVIKWWWDF
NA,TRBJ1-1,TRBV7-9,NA,TGTGCCAGCAGCTTAAAAGGGCGTAACACTGAAGCTTTCTTT,CASSLKGRNTEAFF
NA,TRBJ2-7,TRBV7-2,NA,TGTGCCAGCAACTTTGACTGGGACTACGAGCAGTACTTC,CASNFDWDYEQYF
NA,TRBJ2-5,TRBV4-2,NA,TGTGCCAGCAGCCAAGATTGGGGCAGGGGAGAAGAGACCCAGTACTTC,CASSQDWGRGEETQYF
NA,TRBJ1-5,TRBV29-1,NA,TGCAGCGTTGAAGTTCTCCCCAATCAGCCCCAGCATTTT,CSVEVLPNQPQHF
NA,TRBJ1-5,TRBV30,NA,TGTGCCTGGACCGCCCGGGGGGGCCAGCCCCAGCATTTT,CAWTARGGQPQHF
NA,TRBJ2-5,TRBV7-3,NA,TGTGCCAGCAGCCCAGATCCCTACCAAGAGACCCAGTACTTC,CASSPDPYQETQYF
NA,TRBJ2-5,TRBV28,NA,TGTGCCAGCAGTTTGGGGACCCTATACCAAGAGACCCAGTACTTC,CASSLGTLYQETQYF
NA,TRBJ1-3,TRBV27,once,TGTGCCAGCAGTTTAGGCCGCGGAAACACCATATATTTT,CASSLGRGNTIYF
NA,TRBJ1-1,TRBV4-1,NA,TGCGCCAGCAGCCAAGTCCCCCGGACTGAAGCTTTCTTT,CASSQVPRTEAFF
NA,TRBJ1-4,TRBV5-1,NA,TGCGCCAGCAGCTTGACGGCTGCAAATGAAAAACTGTTTTTT,CASSLTAANEKLFF
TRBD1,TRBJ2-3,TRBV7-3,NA,TGTGCCAGCAGCTTAGGGGGACAGCCCACAGATACGCAGTATTTT,CASSLGGQPTDTQYF